A selection of T cell receptor beta chains follows, all from one sample in a study of neurological immune-mediated disorders. From the 5' RACE reads, TCRdb called clonotypes with MiXCR, one entry per CDR3 protein. Here the sample spans roughly 32,000 distinct CDR3 sequences, approximately 5% being singletons. Sequencing used CD4+ T cells from blood. Receptors originate from a woman aged 45-59 years in good health. Each CDR3 is given with its conserved first and last residue. A D gene is named only where the DNA matches it firmly. Some rows have no size entry. The others give once, few or many, or a class for an expanded clone.

TRBJ1-1 many TRBV20-1 - TGCAGTGCTAGGAGGAGGAACACTGAAGCTTTCTTT CSARRRNTEAFF
TRBJ1-4 many TRBV5-1 TRBD1 TGCGCCAGCAGCCGGGGGGACAGACCTACAACTAATGAAAAACTGTTTTTT CASSRGDRPTTNEKLFF
TRBJ2-3 many TRBV7-3 - TGTGCCAGCAGCCGCATGGGCGGGAGCACAGATACGCAGTATTTT CASSRMGGSTDTQYF
TRBJ2-3 many TRBV27 - TGTGCCAGCAGTACTAGCCCTAGCACAGATACGCAGTATTTT CASSTSPSTDTQYF
TRBJ2-7 medium-sized TRBV4-3 - TGCGCCAGCAGCCAAGACACACACGGCGAGCAGTACTTC CASSQDTHGEQYF
TRBJ2-7 - TRBV2 - TGTGCCAGCGGGGGGGCGAACGAGCAGTACTTC CASGGANEQYF
TRBJ2-7 many TRBV7-6 - TGTGCCAGCAGCTTAGGTGGGAGAATGGGGGGGGCTGAAACCCTCTCCTACGAGCAGTACTTC CASSLGGRMGGAETLSYEQYF
TRBJ2-7 many TRBV14 - TGTGCCAGCAGCCAACCGGGCTCAACCTACGAGCAGTACTTC CASSQPGSTYEQYF
TRBJ1-1 many TRBV20-1 TRBD1 TGCAGTGCTACAGGGGGGGGATTTGAAGCTTTCTTT CSATGGGFEAFF
TRBJ1-2 many TRBV7-9 - TGTGCCAGCAGCCCCCGAATGGGGGAAGAAAGGGGCTACACCTTC CASSPRMGEERGYTF
TRBJ2-1 many TRBV7-6 - TGTGCCAGCAGCTTACGATTTACCGGTTTCCAGGGTTATCGCAATGAGCAGTTCTTC CASSLRFTGFQGYRNEQFF
TRBJ2-7 many TRBV20-1 - TGCAGTGCACCGGACAAAGGCTACGAGCAGTACTTC CSAPDKGYEQYF